This TCR beta chain was identified during a study of blood T cells in healthy people across ages. This clonotype appeared once. Using a J-beta primer mix together with a sample-barcoded 5' primer, a second PCR was run for roughly 7 to 11 cycles. One entry per CDR3 protein, called by TCRdb with MiXCR from the 5' RACE reads. Of about 540,000 distinct CDR3 sequences listed, around 24% are singletons. In addition, the sample was reused for a study of T cells of mothers and their children.

The sequencing sample was made of blood. This TCR was recovered from a boy aged 10-17 years in good health.

The CDR3 loop reads CASSPGAGSSYEQYF. Here the CDR3 DNA reads TGTGCCAGTTCCCCCGGTGCGGGGAGCTCCTACGAGCAGTACTTC. The chain employs TRBV19 and TRBJ2-7, with D perhaps TRBD2 (6 bases). The germline gives CDR1 LNHDA, CDR2 SQIVND (reference sequence). There are 15 residues in the CDR3. Deletions cut 8 bases from V and 0 bases from J, with 17 bases between.